This T cell receptor beta chain derives from a study of T-cell memory formation after mild COVID-19. Overall study context: For the most part, TCR clusters were specific to one donor.

As regards this clonotype: What it recognizes is unknown.

Trimming pared 1 base from V and 3 bases from J, leaving 9 bases between. The germline V gene encodes CDR1 MNHNS and CDR2 SASEGT. The CDR3 sequence is 14 residues long. TCRdb re-derived calls from the 5' RACE reads in MiXCR, one entry per CDR3 protein. The sample records roughly 350,000 distinct CDR3 sequences, roughly 21% being singletons. Study results and caveats: Pre-infection memory already had some responding clones, implying cross-reactive memory joined. Among contracting clones, CD4+ were mainly CM/EM and CD8+ enriched in EMRA.

Sequenced sample: PBMCs or a T cell subset sorted from them (not recorded which). The sequence derives from an adult woman who had mild COVID-19 (a few samples of this study predate the infection). Cell type and time point are not known. V gene TRBV6-1 combines with J gene TRBJ1-1; D remains ambiguous. The CDR3 sequence: CASSEVSGDTEAFF. As DNA, the CDR3 is TGTGCCAGCAGTGAAGTAAGTGGTGACACTGAAGCTTTCTTT.